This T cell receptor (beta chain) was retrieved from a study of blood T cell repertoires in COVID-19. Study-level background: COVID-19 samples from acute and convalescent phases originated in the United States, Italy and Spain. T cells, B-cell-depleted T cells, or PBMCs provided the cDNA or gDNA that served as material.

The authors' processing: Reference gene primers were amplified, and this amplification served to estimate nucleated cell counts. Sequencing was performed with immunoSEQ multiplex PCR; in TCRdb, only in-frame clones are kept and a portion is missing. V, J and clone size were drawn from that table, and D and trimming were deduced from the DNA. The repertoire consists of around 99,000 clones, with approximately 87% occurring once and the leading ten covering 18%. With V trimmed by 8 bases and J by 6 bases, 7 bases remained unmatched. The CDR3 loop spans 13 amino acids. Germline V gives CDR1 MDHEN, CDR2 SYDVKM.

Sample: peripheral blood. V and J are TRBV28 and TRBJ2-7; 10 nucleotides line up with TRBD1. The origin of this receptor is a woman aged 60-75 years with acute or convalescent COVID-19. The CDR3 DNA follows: TGTGCCAGCGACCGGGACAGGGGCCGCGAGCAGTACTTC. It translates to CASDRDRGREQYF.